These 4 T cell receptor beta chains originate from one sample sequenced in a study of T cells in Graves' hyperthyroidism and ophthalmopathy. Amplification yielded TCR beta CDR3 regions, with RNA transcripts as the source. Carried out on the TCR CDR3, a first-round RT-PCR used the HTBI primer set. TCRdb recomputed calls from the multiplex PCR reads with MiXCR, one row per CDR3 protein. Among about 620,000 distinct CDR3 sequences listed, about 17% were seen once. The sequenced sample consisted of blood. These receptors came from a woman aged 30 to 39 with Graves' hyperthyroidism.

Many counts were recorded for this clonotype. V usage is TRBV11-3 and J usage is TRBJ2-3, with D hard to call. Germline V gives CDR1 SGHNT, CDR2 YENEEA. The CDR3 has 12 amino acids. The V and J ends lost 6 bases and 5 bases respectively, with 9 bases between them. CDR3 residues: CASSRVGDTQYF. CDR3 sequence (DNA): TGTGCCAGCAGTAGGGTGGGAGATACGCAGTATTTT. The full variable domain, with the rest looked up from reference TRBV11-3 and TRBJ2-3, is EAGVVQSPRYKIIEKKQPVAFWCNPISGHNTLYWYLQNLGQGPELLIRYENEEAVDDSQLPKDRFSAERLKGVDSTLKIQPAELGDSAVYLCASSRVGDTQYFGPGTRLTVL.

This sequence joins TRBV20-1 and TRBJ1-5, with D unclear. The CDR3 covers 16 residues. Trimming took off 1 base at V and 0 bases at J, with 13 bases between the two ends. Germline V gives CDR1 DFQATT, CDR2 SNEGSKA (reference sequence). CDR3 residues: CSARGGSVGSNQPQHF. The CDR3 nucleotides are TGCAGTGCTAGAGGGGGTTCGGTGGGTAGCAATCAGCCCCAGCATTTT.

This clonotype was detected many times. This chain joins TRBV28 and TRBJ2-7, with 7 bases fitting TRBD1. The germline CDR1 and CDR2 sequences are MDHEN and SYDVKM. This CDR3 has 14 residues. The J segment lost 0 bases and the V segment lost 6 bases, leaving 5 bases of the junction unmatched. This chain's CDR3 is CASRRPGGSYEQYF. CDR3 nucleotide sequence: TGTGCCAGCAGACGGCCAGGGGGCTCCTACGAGCAGTACTTC. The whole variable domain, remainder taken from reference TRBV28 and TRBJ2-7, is DVKVTQSSRYLVKRTGEKVFLECVQDMDHENMFWYRQDPGLGLRLIYFSYDVKMKEKGDIPEGYSVSREKKERFSLILESASTNQTSMYLCASRRPGGSYEQYFGPGTRLTVT.

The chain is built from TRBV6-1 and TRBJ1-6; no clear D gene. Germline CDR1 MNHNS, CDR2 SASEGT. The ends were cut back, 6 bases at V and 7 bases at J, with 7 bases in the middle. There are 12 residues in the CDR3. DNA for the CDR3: TGTGCCAGCAGGGGCCGGAATTCACCCCTCCACTTT. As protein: CASRGRNSPLHF.